In this sample, the clone carrying this TCR beta chain turned up a few times. This sample was taken from a study of T cells after posttransplantation cyclophosphamide. V shed 5 bases and J 0 bases; nucleotides not matched to a gene: 4. The CDR3 has 15 amino acids. The germline V gene has CDR1 MGHDK and CDR2 SYGVNS. TCRdb's copy holds only in-frame clones and misses some; the assay was immunoSEQ multiplex PCR. This sample has around 34,000 clones and no singletons, with 6% to 8.5% in the ten largest. The sequencing input was PBMCs. This chain connects TRBV25-1 to TRBJ1-1, with 9 bases aligning to TRBD1. The TCR comes from a woman in her forties or fifties in good health and a related stem cell transplant donor. The CDR3 here is CASSSRQGVNTEAFF. The CDR3 nucleotides read TGTGCCAGCAGTTCCCGACAGGGGGTGAACACTGAAGCTTTCTTT.